One and the same sample provided the 5 T cell receptor beta chains below, sequenced in a study of human T cells and chemical hapten exposure (dated by TCRdb to about 2021). Library generation was performed with RACE. Sequencing was carried out with a NextSeq 500. In-frame beta chains were kept once TCRdb had trimmed the public reads at Q25 with fastp and called clones with MiXCR. Rows are combined by CDR3 protein, so each entry shows the most common genes and DNA. The sample data list approximately 77,000 distinct CDR3 sequences, and roughly 7.1% of these were observed just once. Together, the top ten hold roughly 1.4% of the sample. According to the study, the label for this sample's time point signals: patch test 1, 2 weeks after DPC sensitization. Reading the label with the study, this specimen's treatment or condition is: therapeutic diphenylcyclopropenone sensitization with weekly scalp DPC.

The sample in question was whole blood, obtained in connection with sensitization to the hapten diphenylcyclopropenone (DPC). The receptors were sampled from a woman in her thirties with alopecia areata. Some clones in this sample may be carry-over from other donors' samples.

This clonotype was observed many times. V gene TRBV4-1 combines with J gene TRBJ2-3; 8 bases are shared with TRBD1. CDR1 is MGHRA, CDR2 YSYEKL, per germline. Germline trimming cut 5 bases from V and 6 bases from J; bases unmatched to any gene: 22. CDR3 size: 19 residues. The CDR3 coding sequence is TGCGCCAGCAGCTCCCCTGGTATACCGGGACAGGCCTCTTCGGATACGCAGTATTTT. This translates into CASSSPGIPGQASSDTQYF.

V gene TRBV5-1 combines with J gene TRBJ1-1; D is ambiguous. V lost 5 bases to trimming and J lost 2 bases, with 16 bases between them. CDR1 is SGHRS and CDR2 is YFSETQ in the germline V gene. The CDR3 runs to 15 residues. In DNA form, the CDR3 reads TGCGCCAGCAGTTATTCCGGGCCAGATAACACTGAAGCTTTCTTT. Translating it yields CASSYSGPDNTEAFF.

The J gene is TRBJ2-3, the V gene TRBV7-3; D perhaps matches TRBD1 (5 bases). Trimming removed 7 bases at V and 1 base at J, with 9 bases between. The germline gives CDR1 SGHTA, CDR2 FQGTGA. CDR3 length: 13 amino acids. The CDR3 sequence is CASTKQGTDTQYF. DNA of the CDR3: TGTGCCAGCACCAAACAGGGCACAGATACGCAGTATTTT.

This rearrangement joins TRBV5-4 to TRBJ1-1, with D unresolved. Deletions cut 2 bases from V and 0 bases from J, with 8 bases between. CDR1 SGHNT and CDR2 YYREEE come from the germline V gene (reference sequence). This CDR3 comprises 14 residues. The CDR3 DNA is TGTGCCAGCAGCTTACCTAGCGTGAACACTGAAGCTTTCTTT. Translation: CASSLPSVNTEAFF.

This clonotype was seen repeatedly, ten times or more. The chain has TRBV13 and TRBJ2-7, with D unresolved. The V gene lost 5 bases and the J gene lost 4 bases, with 12 bases spanning the gap. Germline loops: CDR1 PRHDT, CDR2 FYEKMQ (reference sequence). This CDR3 contains 13 residues. In DNA form, the CDR3 reads TGTGCCAGCAGCCCACTCGTTAAGTACGAGCAGTACTTC. Encoded protein: CASSPLVKYEQYF.